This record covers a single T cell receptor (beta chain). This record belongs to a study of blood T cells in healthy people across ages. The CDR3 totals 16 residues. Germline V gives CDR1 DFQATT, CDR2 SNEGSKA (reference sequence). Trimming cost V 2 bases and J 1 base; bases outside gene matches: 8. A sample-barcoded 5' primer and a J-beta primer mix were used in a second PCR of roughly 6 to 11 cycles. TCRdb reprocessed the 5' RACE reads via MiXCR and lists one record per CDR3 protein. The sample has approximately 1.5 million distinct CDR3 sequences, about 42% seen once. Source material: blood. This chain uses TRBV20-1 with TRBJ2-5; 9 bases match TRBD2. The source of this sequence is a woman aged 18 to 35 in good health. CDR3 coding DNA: TGCAGTGCTAGACCATGGACTAGCGACCCCCAAGAGACCCAGTACTTC. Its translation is CSARPWTSDPQETQYF.